Following are 6 T cell receptor beta chains from one sample sequenced in a study of T cells in Graves' hyperthyroidism and ophthalmopathy. Researchers took RNA transcripts and amplified the TCR beta CDR3 regions from them. The primer set for the first-round RT-PCR of the TCR CDR3 was HTBI. TCRdb recomputed calls from the multiplex PCR reads with MiXCR, one row per CDR3 protein. The table includes 620,000 or so distinct CDR3 sequences, more than 12% detected once. Sequences were obtained from blood. Source of these receptors: a woman aged 45-65 years with Graves' ophthalmopathy.

This clonotype was detected many times. The rearrangement links TRBV7-6 to TRBJ2-7, with D maybe TRBD1 (5 bases). The V gene's germline CDR1 is SGHVS and CDR2 FNYEAQ. The CDR3 runs 13 residues. Trimming took off 5 bases at V and 4 bases at J, with 12 bases between the two ends. The CDR3 reads CASSLGAEYEQYF. The CDR3 coding sequence is TGTGCCAGCAGCCTAGGGGCCGAATACGAGCAGTACTTC.

CDR3 nucleotides: TGCAGCGTGACCCTTGAAGGGAACACTGAAGCTTTCTTT. It translates to CSVTLEGNTEAFF. The chain couples TRBV29-1 to TRBJ1-1; D not certain. Germline V CDR1 and CDR2: SQVTM, ANQGSEA. Trimming cost V 6 bases and J 1 base, with 12 bases left between them. The CDR3 sequence is 13 residues long. Based on the CDR3 plus reference TRBV29-1 and TRBJ1-1, the full variable domain is SAVISQKPSRDICQRGTSLTIQCQVDSQVTMMFWYRQQPGQSLTLIATANQGSEATYESGFVIDKFPISRPNLTFSTLTVSNMSPEDSSIYLCSVTLEGNTEAFFGQGTRLTVV.

The rearrangement links TRBV6-1 to TRBJ2-1; 7 nucleotides agree with TRBD2. CDR1 and CDR2 from the germline V gene are MNHNS and SASEGT. This CDR3 spans 15 amino acids. This CDR3 is CAGSGLSSGDNEQFF. CDR3 DNA: TGTGCTGGCAGTGGTTTGTCTAGCGGAGACAATGAGCAGTTCTTC.

V is TRBV5-4 and J is TRBJ2-3, with 8 bases lining up with TRBD2. V lost 5 bases to trimming and J lost 0 bases; unmatched junction nucleotides: 8. CDR1 SGHNT and CDR2 YYREEE come from the germline V gene (reference sequence). CDR3 length equals 16 residues. As DNA, the CDR3 is TGTGCCAGCAGACCATGGGCGGGAGGTAGCACAGATACGCAGTATTTT. This encodes CASRPWAGGSTDTQYF.

CDR3 DNA sequence: TGTGCCAGCAGCCGGGACAGGGCCCAAGAGACCCAGTACTTC. Translation: CASSRDRAQETQYF. The V gene is TRBV2, the J gene TRBJ2-5, with 9 bases matching TRBD1. Germline V gene data show CDR1 as SNHLY and CDR2 as FYNNEI. This CDR3 comprises 14 residues. The V segment lost 6 bases and the J segment 1 base; nucleotides outside the gene matches: 3.

In DNA form, the CDR3 reads TGTGCCAGCAGTTACGGACAGGGGGCTAACGAGCAGTACTTC. It yields the protein CASSYGQGANEQYF. The gene calls are TRBV6-6 and TRBJ2-7; 11 nucleotides line up with TRBD1. The CDR3 sequence is 14 residues long. The V segment lost 2 bases and the J segment 5 bases; nucleotides outside the gene matches: 2. Germline lookup yields CDR1 MNHNY and CDR2 SVGAGI (reference sequence).